The 17 T cell receptor beta chains in this list originate from one sample, sequenced in a study of T cells in Graves' hyperthyroidism and ophthalmopathy. Amplified TCR beta CDR3 regions came from RNA transcripts. In the first-round RT-PCR of the TCR CDR3, the HTBI primer set was used. TCRdb re-analysed the multiplex PCR reads in MiXCR, keeping a single row per CDR3 protein. The sample has a few hundred thousand distinct CDR3 sequences, about 43% seen once; the top ten hold 15% to 20%. Sequenced material: peripheral blood or thyroid tissue (not recorded which). Source of these receptors: an adult woman with Graves' disease, either hyperthyroidism or ophthalmopathy (not recorded which).

The chain joins TRBV12-3 or TRBV12-4 to TRBJ2-7; tentatively, D is TRBD1 (6 bases). The CDR3 has 14 residues. V lost 5 bases and J lost 5, with 16 bases in between. The CDR3 here is CASSTGTITDEQYF. CDR3 bases: TGTGCCAGCAGTACCGGGACAATCACTGACGAGCAGTACTTC.

This clonotype was seen repeatedly, ten times or more. The V call is TRBV5-1, the J call TRBJ2-7; unclear D gene. The V end was cut by 2 bases, the J end by 0 bases, with 12 bases between. CDR1 SGHRS and CDR2 YFSETQ come from the germline V gene. This CDR3 contains 15 residues. The DNA of the CDR3 is TGCGCCAGCAGCTTATATCAGCTACCCTCCTACGAGCAGTACTTC. Its protein product is CASSLYQLPSYEQYF.

CDR3 bases: TGCAGTGCTCACGAAGGGACTAGCGGGAGGTTAGACTACGAGCAGTACTTC. Translated: CSAHEGTSGRLDYEQYF. This chain joins TRBV20-1 and TRBJ2-7; 15 nucleotides match TRBD2. The V gene end was trimmed by 5 bases and the J gene end by 3 bases; junction bases not matched to a gene: 11. Germline V gives CDR1 DFQATT, CDR2 SNEGSKA (reference sequence). The CDR3 has 17 residues.

This clonotype was picked up many times. The rearrangement links TRBV2 to TRBJ2-2, with D perhaps matching TRBD2 (5 bases). With 2 bases removed from V and 2 bases from J, the gap between germline ends came to 6 bases. The CDR3 is 14 amino acids. CDR1 SNHLY and CDR2 FYNNEI come from the germline V gene. CDR3 protein: CASSESGNTGELFF. In DNA form, the CDR3 reads TGTGCCAGCAGTGAAAGCGGAAACACCGGGGAGCTGTTTTTT.

The chain's CDR3 is CASSLGRTEQYF. The CDR3 DNA reads as TGCGCCAGCAGCCTGGGGCGGACCGAGCAGTACTTC. The rearrangement links TRBV5-1 to TRBJ2-7; D possibly corresponds to TRBD1 (5 bases). The germline V and J ends were trimmed by 4 bases and 6 bases, with 11 bases remaining between them. The length of the CDR3 is 12 residues. Per the germline V gene, CDR1 is SGHRS and CDR2 is YFSETQ.

This clonotype was recorded at least ten times. The V gene is TRBV4-1, the J gene TRBJ1-1; D is uncertain. The CDR3 length is 15 residues. CDR1 and CDR2 from the germline V gene are MGHRA and YSYEKL. Trimming took off 0 bases at V and 0 bases at J, with 8 bases between the two ends. CDR3 nucleotide sequence: TGCGCCAGCAGCCAAGACAGAGCAATGAACACTGAAGCTTTCTTT. Its translation: CASSQDRAMNTEAFF.

This clonotype was counted ten times or more. This sequence joins TRBV11-3 and TRBJ2-5; TRBD2 matches at 10 bases. Germline values: CDR1 SGHNT, CDR2 YENEEA. V gave up 10 bases and J gave up 6 bases; unmatched junction bases: 14. CDR3 size: 15 residues. CDR3 in amino acids: CAKLGTSERQKTQYF. The CDR3 bases are TGTGCCAAGCTAGGGACTAGCGAACGCCAGAAGACCCAGTACTTC.

V gene TRBV28 combines with J gene TRBJ2-2, with 7 bases aligning to TRBD1. The J segment lost 3 bases and the V segment lost 4 bases, leaving 8 bases of the junction unmatched. The CDR3 has 16 amino acids. Germline CDR1 reads MDHEN; CDR2 reads SYDVKM. CDR3 protein: CASSSDRALDTGELFF. DNA for the CDR3: TGTGCCAGCAGTTCCGACAGGGCCTTGGACACCGGGGAGCTGTTTTTT.

This clonotype was counted ten times or more. The chain is built from TRBV5-5 and TRBJ1-5; D unclear. The germline V gene encodes CDR1 SGHKS and CDR2 YYEKEE (reference sequence). V was shortened by 2 bases and J by 8 bases, with 11 bases between the two germline ends. This CDR3 contains 13 residues. The CDR3 region has the DNA TGTGCCAGCAGCTTTACTGGAATCAAGCCCCAGCATTTT. It encodes CASSFTGIKPQHF.

The V call is TRBV10-3, the J call TRBJ1-6; no clear D. The germline gives CDR1 ENHRY, CDR2 SYGVKD. The CDR3 is 16 residues long. V shed 5 bases and J shed 6 bases, with 17 bases lying between them. The CDR3 protein is CAISPRLRVLNSPLHF. CDR3 sequence (DNA): TGTGCCATCAGTCCACGACTACGGGTCCTTAATTCACCCCTCCACTTT.

V is TRBV11-2 and J is TRBJ2-5; TRBD1 matches 7 bases. Losses at the gene ends were 5 bases for V and 1 base for J; bases not matched to a gene: 16. The CDR3 extends over 18 amino acids. Germline CDR1 and CDR2: SGHAT and FQNNGV. CDR3 sequence: CASSEGAGGNQPQETQYF. The CDR3 DNA follows: TGTGCCAGCAGCGAGGGGGCTGGAGGCAATCAGCCCCAAGAGACCCAGTACTTC.

This clonotype was counted many times. The J gene is TRBJ2-5, the V gene TRBV2; tentative D call: TRBD2 (6 bases). The CDR3 sequence is 12 residues long. Germline V lookup: CDR1 SNHLY, CDR2 FYNNEI. Trimming removed 6 bases from V and 5 bases from J, with 10 bases in between. This CDR3 is CASRPEGETQYF. The DNA for the CDR3 is TGTGCCAGCAGGCCGGAGGGGGAGACCCAGTACTTC.

CDR3 loop: CASSVTTGGHTEAFF. CDR3 DNA sequence: TGTGCCAGCAGCGTAACAACAGGGGGGCACACTGAAGCTTTCTTT. This chain joins TRBV9 and TRBJ1-1, with 8 positions matching TRBD1. The ends lost 1 base at V and 3 bases at J; junction bases unmatched: 5. The length of the CDR3 is 15 residues. Looked up from germline, CDR1 is SGDLS and CDR2 is YYNGEE.

This clonotype was observed many times. The V call is TRBV7-9, the J call TRBJ2-5; D is perhaps TRBD2 (5 bases). V gave up 8 bases and J gave up 3 bases, with 28 bases separating them. Germline CDR1 is SEHNR and CDR2 is FQNEAQ (reference sequence). The CDR3 contains 18 residues. CDR3 amino acids: CASGGLTISVMVEETQYF. CDR3 DNA sequence: TGTGCCAGCGGCGGACTGACCATTAGCGTGATGGTGGAAGAGACCCAGTACTTC. Supplemented by reference TRBV7-9 and TRBJ2-5, the full variable domain reads DTGVSQNPRHKITKRGQNVTFRCDPISEHNRLYWYRQTLGQGPEFLTYFQNEAQLEKSRLLSDRFSAERPKGSFSTLEIQRTEQGDSAMYLCASGGLTISVMVEETQYFGPGTRLLVL.

The genes are TRBV10-3 and TRBJ2-2; D is ambiguous. The germline gives CDR1 ENHRY, CDR2 SYGVKD. This CDR3 contains 11 residues. V lost 6 bases, J lost 4 bases, and 3 bases lay in between. The CDR3 nucleotides read TGTGCCATCAGACCCACCGGGGAGCTGTTTTTT. Amino acid sequence: CAIRPTGELFF.

There are a few counts of this clonotype. The CDR3 DNA follows: TGTGCCAGCAGAAGGTACTCGAGCTCCTATAATTCACCCCTCCACTTT. Its protein is CASRRYSSSYNSPLHF. This chain connects TRBV28 to TRBJ1-6; D not certain. V was shortened by 6 bases and J by 0 bases, with 12 bases between the two germline ends. The CDR3 extends over 16 amino acids. Germline lookup yields CDR1 MDHEN and CDR2 SYDVKM.

This clonotype was observed at least ten times. The rearrangement joins TRBV5-1 to TRBJ2-7; the D gene is possibly TRBD1 (5 bases). The germline gives CDR1 SGHRS, CDR2 YFSETQ. The CDR3 length is 13 residues. With 2 bases removed from V and 2 bases from J, the gap between germline ends came to 8 bases. The CDR3 DNA reads TGCGCCAGCAGCTTCCAGGGCGCCTACGAGCAGTACTTC. Translation: CASSFQGAYEQYF. The full variable domain, completed using reference TRBV5-1 and TRBJ2-7, is KAGVTQTPRYLIKTRGQQVTLSCSPISGHRSVSWYQQTPGQGLQFLFEYFSETQRNKGNFPGRFSGRQFSNSRSEMNVSTLELGDSALYLCASSFQGAYEQYFGPGTRLTVT.